The 10 T cell receptor beta chains below were found in one sample sequenced in a study of blood T cell repertoires in COVID-19. Some clones are missing from TCRdb's copy, which holds only in-frame ones; the method was immunoSEQ multiplex PCR. The table lists roughly 260,000 clones, roughly 85% of them singletons. Specimen: PBMCs or T cells enriched from blood (not recorded which). All receptors derive from a woman aged 50 to 65 who had recovered from COVID-19.

The gene calls are TRBV9 and TRBJ2-7, with 7 bases matching TRBD1. The CDR3 runs 15 residues. V lost 0 bases, J lost 2 bases, and 5 bases stayed unmatched. The V gene's germline CDR1 is SGDLS and CDR2 YYNGEE. CDR3 DNA: TGTGCCAGCAGCGTAGGTGGCAGGGGGACCTACGAGCAGTACTTC. Translation: CASSVGGRGTYEQYF.

The chain is built from TRBV28 and TRBJ2-3, with D hard to call. This CDR3 contains 12 residues. Between the trimmed V and J ends, which lost 5 bases and 5 bases, there was a span of 8 bases. CDR1 is MDHEN, CDR2 SYDVKM, per germline. The CDR3 nucleotides read TGTGCCAGCAGTCCTTTCTTAGATACGCAGTATTTT. This codes for CASSPFLDTQYF.

This rearrangement joins TRBV2 to TRBJ1-1; perhaps TRBD1 as D (5 bases). Germline lookup yields CDR1 SNHLY and CDR2 FYNNEI. The CDR3 totals 15 residues. The V gene lost 3 bases and the J gene lost 0 bases, with 11 bases spanning the gap. CDR3: CASSEQGIMNTEAFF. The CDR3, as DNA: TGTGCCAGCAGTGAGCAGGGAATTATGAACACTGAAGCTTTCTTT.

This chain uses TRBV28 with TRBJ1-3; possible D gene TRBD1, 5 bases. Per germline, CDR1 MDHEN and CDR2 SYDVKM. The CDR3 sequence is 17 residues long. Trimming shortened V by 3 bases and J by 4 bases, and 19 bases separated the two germline ends. CDR3 loop: CASSFGSPGRGGNTIYF. As DNA, the CDR3 is TGTGCCAGCAGTTTCGGGTCACCCGGAAGGGGAGGAAACACCATATATTTT.

The chain uses TRBV28 and TRBJ1-2; 7 positions agree with TRBD1. J lost 4 bases, V lost 6 bases, and 11 bases had no gene match. The length of the CDR3 is 15 residues. Germline CDR1 and CDR2: MDHEN and SYDVKM. The DNA for the CDR3 is TGTGCCAGCAGACCAATAGGGACAGCGACCTATGGCTACACCTTC. Its protein is CASRPIGTATYGYTF.

This clone was detected once. V and J are TRBV6-5 and TRBJ2-7; D possibly corresponds to TRBD2 (6 bases). Per the germline V gene, CDR1 is MNHEY and CDR2 is SVGAGI. The germline V and J ends were trimmed by 2 bases and 4 bases, with 15 bases remaining between them. The CDR3 runs to 15 residues. CDR3 residues: CASSYDRDSFYEQYF. The CDR3 nucleotides are TGTGCCAGCAGTTACGACCGGGACTCGTTTTACGAGCAGTACTTC.

V usage is TRBV4-2 and J usage is TRBJ1-3, with a tentative D call TRBD1 (6 bases). Germline V CDR1 and CDR2: LGHNA, YNFKEQ. V was clipped by 1 base and J by 4 bases, with 14 bases between them. The CDR3 runs to 16 residues. CDR3 sequence: CASSQGGTGWGNTIYF. The CDR3 DNA reads as TGTGCCAGCAGCCAAGGGGGAACAGGGTGGGGAAACACCATATATTTT.

Notes on this clone: Other DNA variants within this sample encode the same CDR3. V is TRBV20-1 and J is TRBJ2-1; D ambiguous. Germline lookup yields CDR1 DFQATT and CDR2 SNEGSKA (reference sequence). This CDR3 is 10 amino acids long. Trimming stripped 6 bases from V and 4 bases from J, with 4 bases between. For the CDR3, the DNA is TGCAGTGCGACTTACAATGAGCAGTTCTTC. The encoded protein is CSATYNEQFF.

This chain joins TRBV19 and TRBJ1-5; TRBD1 is a possible D gene (5 bases). Trimming pared 4 bases from V and 4 bases from J, leaving 14 bases between. Per germline, CDR1 LNHDA and CDR2 SQIVND (reference sequence). The CDR3 extends over 15 amino acids. CDR3 in amino acids: CASSRGRGENQPQHF. The CDR3 DNA reads as TGTGCCAGTAGTAGGGGACGGGGGGAGAATCAGCCCCAGCATTTT.

V is TRBV28 and J is TRBJ2-2; D gene ambiguous. V lost 3 bases and J lost 5, with 4 bases in between. CDR3 length equals 12 residues. Germline V lookup: CDR1 MDHEN, CDR2 SYDVKM. In DNA, the CDR3 is TGTGCCAGCAGTTTTCAGACCGGGGAGCTGTTTTTT. Protein: CASSFQTGELFF.